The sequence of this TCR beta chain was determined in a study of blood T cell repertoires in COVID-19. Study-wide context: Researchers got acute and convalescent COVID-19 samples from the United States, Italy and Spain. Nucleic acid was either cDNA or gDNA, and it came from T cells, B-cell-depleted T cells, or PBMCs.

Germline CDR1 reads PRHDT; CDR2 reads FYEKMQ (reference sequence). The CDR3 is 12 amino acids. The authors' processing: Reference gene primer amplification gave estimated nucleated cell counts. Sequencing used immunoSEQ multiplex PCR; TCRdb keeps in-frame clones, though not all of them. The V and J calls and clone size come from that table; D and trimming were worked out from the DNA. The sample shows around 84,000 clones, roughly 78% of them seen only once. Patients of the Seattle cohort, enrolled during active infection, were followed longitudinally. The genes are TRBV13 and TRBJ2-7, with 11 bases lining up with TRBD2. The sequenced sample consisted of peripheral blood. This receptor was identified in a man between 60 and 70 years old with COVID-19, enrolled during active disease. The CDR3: CGSGTSGYEQYF. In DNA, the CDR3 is TGTGGATCGGGGACTAGCGGCTACGAGCAGTACTTC.